This T cell receptor (beta chain) was obtained from a study of T cell changes during pregnancy in multiple sclerosis (dated by TCRdb to between 2018 and 2020). For the study in its entirety: Changes in the T cell repertoire over the course of pregnancy were examined in this study in women with multiple sclerosis.

Preparation of the library involved the immunoSEQ multiplex PCR assay. Drawn from immuneACCESS, this table holds only the in-frame rearrangements with V and J called that TCRdb kept. Clones are partly lost; checked studies trace under half to an unresolved V gene and leave the rest unexplained. This sample is represented by 65,000 to 85,000 clones; about nine tenths of them were singletons. Together, the top ten hold over 1.3% of the sample. Including cysteine and phenylalanine, the CDR3 has 16 amino acids. Only the CDR3 region is kept as DNA, spanning 48 bases read in frame from base 1. The germline V end is reduced by 4 bases and the J end by 1 base; junction bases left unmatched: 2. CDR1 SGHTA and CDR2 FQGTGA were looked up in the germline V gene. Worth noting for this clone: The antigen it binds to is not known. Nothing much larger sits one base from this clone, and base qualities are not available.

This specimen consisted of peripheral blood, obtained in the second trimester of pregnancy. The chain was built from TRBV7-3 and TRBJ2-3; 13 junctional bases match TRBD2. The sequence derives from a female donor with multiple sclerosis, enrolled in a pregnancy study. The DNA is as follows: TGTGCCAGCAGCTCCGGGACTAGCGGGGGCACAGATACGCAGTATTTT. Its protein is CASSSGTSGGTDTQYF.